This T cell receptor beta chain came from a study of T cell changes during pregnancy in multiple sclerosis. Using immunoSEQ multiplex PCR, the repertoire was profiled, and TCRdb retains in-frame clones only, with some absent. The sample contains more than 85,000 clones, roughly nine tenths of which appear only once. The sample in question was peripheral blood, obtained in the second trimester of pregnancy. This clonotype was obtained from a female donor with multiple sclerosis, enrolled in a pregnancy study.

CDR3: CASSRGASGSQVYGYTF. The CDR3 DNA reads as TGTGCCAGCAGCCGGGGGGCCTCCGGGTCACAAGTTTATGGCTACACCTTC. The rearrangement uses TRBV5-4 and TRBJ1-2; maybe TRBD1 (6 bases). V lost 4 bases and J 5 bases, leaving 24 bases between the germline ends. This CDR3 is 17 amino acids long. Per the germline V gene, CDR1 is SGHNT and CDR2 is YYREEE (reference sequence).